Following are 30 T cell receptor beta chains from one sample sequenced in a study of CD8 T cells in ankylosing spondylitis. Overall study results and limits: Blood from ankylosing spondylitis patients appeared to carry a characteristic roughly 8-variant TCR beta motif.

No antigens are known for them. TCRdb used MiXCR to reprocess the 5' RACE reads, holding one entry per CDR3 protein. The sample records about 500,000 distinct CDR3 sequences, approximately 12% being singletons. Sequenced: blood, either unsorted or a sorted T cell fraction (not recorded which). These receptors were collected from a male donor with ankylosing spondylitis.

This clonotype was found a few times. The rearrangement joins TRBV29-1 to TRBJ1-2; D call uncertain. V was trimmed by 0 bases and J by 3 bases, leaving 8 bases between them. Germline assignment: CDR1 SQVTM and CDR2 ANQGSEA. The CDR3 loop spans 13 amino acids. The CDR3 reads CSVEDPQDYGYTF. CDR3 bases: TGCAGCGTTGAAGATCCCCAAGACTATGGCTACACCTTC.

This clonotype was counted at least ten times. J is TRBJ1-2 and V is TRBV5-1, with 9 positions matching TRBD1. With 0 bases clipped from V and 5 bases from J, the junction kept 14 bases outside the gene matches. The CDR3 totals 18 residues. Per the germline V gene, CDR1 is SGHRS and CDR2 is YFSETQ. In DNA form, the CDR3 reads TGCGCCAGCAGCTTGGTCGGGACAGGGATTGTCCTAGGTTATGGCTACACCTTC. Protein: CASSLVGTGIVLGYGYTF.

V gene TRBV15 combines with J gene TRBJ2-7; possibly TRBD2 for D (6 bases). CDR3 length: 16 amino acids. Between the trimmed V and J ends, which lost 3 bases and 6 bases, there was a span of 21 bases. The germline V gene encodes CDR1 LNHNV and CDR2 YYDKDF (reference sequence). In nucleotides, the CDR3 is TGTGCCACCAGCAGCGGAAAAACTAGGGAGGTGAGCGAGCAGTACTTC. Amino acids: CATSSGKTREVSEQYF.

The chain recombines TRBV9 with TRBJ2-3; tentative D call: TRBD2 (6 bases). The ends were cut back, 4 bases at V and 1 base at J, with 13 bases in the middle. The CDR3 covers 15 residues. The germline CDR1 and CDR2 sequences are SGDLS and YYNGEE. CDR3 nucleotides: TGTGCCAGCAGCCGGGTCGGGGGTGGCACAGATACGCAGTATTTT. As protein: CASSRVGGGTDTQYF.

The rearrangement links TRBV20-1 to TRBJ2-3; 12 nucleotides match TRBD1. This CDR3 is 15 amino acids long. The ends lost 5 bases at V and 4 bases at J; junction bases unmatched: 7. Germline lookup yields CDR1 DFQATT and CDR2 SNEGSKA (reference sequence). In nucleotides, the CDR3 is TGCAGTGCTGGCTCGGGACAGGGGGCGGCAGATACGCAGTATTTT. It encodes CSAGSGQGAADTQYF.

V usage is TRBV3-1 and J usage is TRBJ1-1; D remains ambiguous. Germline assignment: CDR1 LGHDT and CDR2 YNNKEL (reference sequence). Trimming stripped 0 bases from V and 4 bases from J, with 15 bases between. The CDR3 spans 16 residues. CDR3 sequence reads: CASSQEMTGWGTEAFF. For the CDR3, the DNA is TGTGCCAGCAGCCAAGAAATGACGGGATGGGGCACTGAAGCTTTCTTT.

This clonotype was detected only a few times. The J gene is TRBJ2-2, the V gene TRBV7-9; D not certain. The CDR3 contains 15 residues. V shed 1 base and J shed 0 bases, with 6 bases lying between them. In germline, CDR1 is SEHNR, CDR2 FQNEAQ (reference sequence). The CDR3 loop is CASSLEGTNTGELFF. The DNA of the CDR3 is TGTGCCAGCAGCTTAGAGGGTACGAACACCGGGGAGCTGTTTTTT.

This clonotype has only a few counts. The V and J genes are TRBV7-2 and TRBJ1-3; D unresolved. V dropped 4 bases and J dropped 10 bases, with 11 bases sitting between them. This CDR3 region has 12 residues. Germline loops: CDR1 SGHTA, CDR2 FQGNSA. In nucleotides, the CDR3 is TGTGCCAGCAGCTCCCCCTCCAGGACCATATATTTT. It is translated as CASSSPSRTIYF.

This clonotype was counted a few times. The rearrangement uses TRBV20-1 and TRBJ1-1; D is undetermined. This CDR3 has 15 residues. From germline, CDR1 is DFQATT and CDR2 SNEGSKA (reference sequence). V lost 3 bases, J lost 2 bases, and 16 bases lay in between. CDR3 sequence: CSASPSVRGNTEAFF. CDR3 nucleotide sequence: TGCAGTGCTAGTCCGTCAGTTCGAGGAAACACTGAAGCTTTCTTT.

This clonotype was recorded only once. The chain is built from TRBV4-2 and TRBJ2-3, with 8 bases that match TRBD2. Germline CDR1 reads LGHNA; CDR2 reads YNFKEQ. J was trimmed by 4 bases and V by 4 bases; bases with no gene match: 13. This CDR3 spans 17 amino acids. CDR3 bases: TGTGCCAGCAGCCGAGATCAAACTAGCGGAGAATCAGATACGCAGTATTTT. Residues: CASSRDQTSGESDTQYF.

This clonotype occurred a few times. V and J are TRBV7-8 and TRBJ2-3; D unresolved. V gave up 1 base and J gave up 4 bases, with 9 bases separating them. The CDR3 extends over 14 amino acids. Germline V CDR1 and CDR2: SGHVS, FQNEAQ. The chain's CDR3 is CASSLGKAADTQYF. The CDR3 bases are TGTGCCAGCAGCTTAGGGAAGGCGGCAGATACGCAGTATTTT. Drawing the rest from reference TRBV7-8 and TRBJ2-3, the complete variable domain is GAGVSQSPRYKVAKRGQDVALRCDPISGHVSLFWYQQALGQGPEFLTYFQNEAQLDKSGLPSDRFFAERPEGSVSTLKIQRTQQEDSAVYLCASSLGKAADTQYFGPGTRLTVL.

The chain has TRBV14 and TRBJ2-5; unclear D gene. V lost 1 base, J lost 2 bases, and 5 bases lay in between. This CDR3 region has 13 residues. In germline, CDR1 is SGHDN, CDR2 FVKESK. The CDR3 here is CASSQVDQETQYF. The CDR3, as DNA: TGTGCCAGCAGCCAAGTGGATCAAGAGACCCAGTACTTC.

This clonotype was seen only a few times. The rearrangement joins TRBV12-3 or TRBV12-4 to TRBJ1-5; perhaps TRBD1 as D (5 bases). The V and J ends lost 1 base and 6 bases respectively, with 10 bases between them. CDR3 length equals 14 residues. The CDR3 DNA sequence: TGTGCCAGCAGTTTAGGGGGGGGGACTCAGCCCCAGCATTTT. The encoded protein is CASSLGGGTQPQHF.

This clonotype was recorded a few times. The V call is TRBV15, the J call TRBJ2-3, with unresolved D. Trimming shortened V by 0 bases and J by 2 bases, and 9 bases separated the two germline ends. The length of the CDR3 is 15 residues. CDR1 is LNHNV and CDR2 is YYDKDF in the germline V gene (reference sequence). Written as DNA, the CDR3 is TGTGCCACCAGCAGAGATGCAGAGTCCACAGATACGCAGTATTTT. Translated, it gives CATSRDAESTDTQYF. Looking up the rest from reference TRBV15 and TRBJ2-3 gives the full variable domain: DAMVIQNPRYQVTQFGKPVTLSCSQTLNHNVMYWYQQKSSQAPKLLFHYYDKDFNNEADTPDNFQSRRPNTSFCFLDIRSPGLGDTAMYLCATSRDAESTDTQYFGPGTRLTVL.

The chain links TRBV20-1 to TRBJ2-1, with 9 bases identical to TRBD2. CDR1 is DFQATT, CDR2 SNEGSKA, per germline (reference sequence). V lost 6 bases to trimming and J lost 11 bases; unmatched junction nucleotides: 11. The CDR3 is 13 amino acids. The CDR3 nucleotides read TGCAGTGCAAACCCCGCGGCTAGCGGGAAGCAGTTCTTC. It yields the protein CSANPAASGKQFF.

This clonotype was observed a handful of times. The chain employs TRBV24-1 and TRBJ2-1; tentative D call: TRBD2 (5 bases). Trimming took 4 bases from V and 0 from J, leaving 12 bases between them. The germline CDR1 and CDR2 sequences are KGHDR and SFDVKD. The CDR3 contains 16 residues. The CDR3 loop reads CATSDRTSSSYNEQFF. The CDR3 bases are TGTGCCACCAGTGACCGGACTTCTAGCTCCTACAATGAGCAGTTCTTC.

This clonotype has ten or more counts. The CDR3 protein is CASSRRRGGAYNEQFF. Here the CDR3 DNA reads TGCGCCAGCAGCAGGCGAAGGGGGGGCGCCTACAATGAGCAGTTCTTC. V is TRBV5-1 and J is TRBJ2-1, with D perhaps TRBD2 (7 bases). Germline V gene lookup returns CDR1 SGHRS and CDR2 YFSETQ. CDR3 length: 16 amino acids. V was cut by 4 bases and J by 2 bases, with 16 bases left in between. Complete variable domain (other parts from reference TRBV5-1 and TRBJ2-1): KAGVTQTPRYLIKTRGQQVTLSCSPISGHRSVSWYQQTPGQGLQFLFEYFSETQRNKGNFPGRFSGRQFSNSRSEMNVSTLELGDSALYLCASSRRRGGAYNEQFFGPGTRLTVL.

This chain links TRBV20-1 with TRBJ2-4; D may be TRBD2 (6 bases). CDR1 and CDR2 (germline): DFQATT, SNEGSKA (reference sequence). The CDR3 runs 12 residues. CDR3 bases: TGCGGAGGGAGGAATACCAAAAACATTCAGTACTTC. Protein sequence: CGGRNTKNIQYF.

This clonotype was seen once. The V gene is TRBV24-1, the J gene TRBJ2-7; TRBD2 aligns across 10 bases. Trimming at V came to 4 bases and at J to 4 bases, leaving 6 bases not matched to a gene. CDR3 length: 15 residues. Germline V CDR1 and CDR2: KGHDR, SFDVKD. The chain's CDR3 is CATSDSSGSGYEQYF. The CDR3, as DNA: TGTGCCACCAGTGACTCTAGCGGGAGTGGTTACGAGCAGTACTTC.

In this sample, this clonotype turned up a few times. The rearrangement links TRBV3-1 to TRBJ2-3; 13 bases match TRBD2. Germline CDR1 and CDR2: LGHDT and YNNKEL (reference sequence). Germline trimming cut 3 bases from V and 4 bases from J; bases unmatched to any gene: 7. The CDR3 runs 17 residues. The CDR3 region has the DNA TGTGCCAGCAGCCACTCCAGGACTAGCGGGAGAGCAGATACGCAGTATTTT. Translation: CASSHSRTSGRADTQYF.

The CDR3 sequence: CASSPRGTVNQPQHF. The CDR3 DNA sequence: TGTGCCAGCAGTCCTAGGGGGACAGTCAATCAGCCCCAGCATTTT. This chain uses TRBV12-3 or TRBV12-4 with TRBJ1-5; 7 bases agree with TRBD1. V was clipped by 5 bases and J by 3 bases; unmatched bases: 7. CDR3 size: 15 residues.

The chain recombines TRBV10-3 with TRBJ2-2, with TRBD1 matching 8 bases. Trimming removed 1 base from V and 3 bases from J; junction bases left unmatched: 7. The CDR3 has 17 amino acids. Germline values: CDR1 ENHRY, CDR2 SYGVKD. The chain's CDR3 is CAISELAGTGYTGELFF. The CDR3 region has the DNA TGTGCCATCAGTGAGTTGGCCGGGACAGGCTACACCGGGGAGCTGTTTTTT.

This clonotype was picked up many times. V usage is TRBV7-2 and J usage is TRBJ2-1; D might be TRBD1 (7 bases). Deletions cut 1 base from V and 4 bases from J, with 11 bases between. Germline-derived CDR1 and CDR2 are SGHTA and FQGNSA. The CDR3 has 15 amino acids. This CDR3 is CASSLDRGLYNEQFF. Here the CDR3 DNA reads TGTGCCAGCAGCTTAGACAGGGGACTTTACAATGAGCAGTTCTTC.

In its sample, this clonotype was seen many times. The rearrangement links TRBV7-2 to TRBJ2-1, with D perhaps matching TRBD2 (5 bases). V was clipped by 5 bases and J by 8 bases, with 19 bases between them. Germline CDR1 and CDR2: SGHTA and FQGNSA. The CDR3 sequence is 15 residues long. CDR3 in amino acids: CASSPERARVHEQFF. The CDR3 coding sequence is TGTGCCAGCAGCCCTGAGAGGGCGCGGGTCCATGAGCAGTTCTTC.

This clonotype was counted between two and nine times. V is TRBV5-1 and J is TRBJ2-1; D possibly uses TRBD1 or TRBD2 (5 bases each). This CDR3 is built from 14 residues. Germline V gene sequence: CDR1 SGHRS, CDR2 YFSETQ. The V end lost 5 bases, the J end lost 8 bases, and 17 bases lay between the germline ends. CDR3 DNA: TGCGCCAGCAGATCCGGGACCATTAATGATGAGCAGTTCTTC. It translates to CASRSGTINDEQFF.

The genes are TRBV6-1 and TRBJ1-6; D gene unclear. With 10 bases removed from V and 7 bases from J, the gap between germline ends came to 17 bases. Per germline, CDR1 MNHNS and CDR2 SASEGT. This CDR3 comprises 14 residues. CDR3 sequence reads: CATPLVGNNSPLHF. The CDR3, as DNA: TGTGCCACCCCCCTCGTCGGTAACAATTCACCCCTCCACTTT.

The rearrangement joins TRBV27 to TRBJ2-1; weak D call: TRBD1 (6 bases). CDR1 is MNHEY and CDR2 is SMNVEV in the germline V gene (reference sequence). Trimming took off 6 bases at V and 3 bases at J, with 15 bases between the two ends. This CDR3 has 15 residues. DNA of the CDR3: TGTGCCAGCAGCTCAACAGGGTCTGACTACAATGAGCAGTTCTTC. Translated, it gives CASSSTGSDYNEQFF.

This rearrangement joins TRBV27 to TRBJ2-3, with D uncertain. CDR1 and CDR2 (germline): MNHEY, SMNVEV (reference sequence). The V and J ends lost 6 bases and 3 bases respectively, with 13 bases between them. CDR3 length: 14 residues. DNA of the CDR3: TGTGCCAGCAGCTCAAACCGTTTTACAGATACGCAGTATTTT. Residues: CASSSNRFTDTQYF.

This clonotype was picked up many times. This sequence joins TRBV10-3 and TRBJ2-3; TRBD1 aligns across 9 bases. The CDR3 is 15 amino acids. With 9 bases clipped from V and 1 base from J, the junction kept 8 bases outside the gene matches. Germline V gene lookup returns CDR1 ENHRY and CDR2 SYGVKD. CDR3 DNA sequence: TGTGCCATTGACAGGGGGTTGTCTCGCACAGATACGCAGTATTTT. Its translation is CAIDRGLSRTDTQYF.

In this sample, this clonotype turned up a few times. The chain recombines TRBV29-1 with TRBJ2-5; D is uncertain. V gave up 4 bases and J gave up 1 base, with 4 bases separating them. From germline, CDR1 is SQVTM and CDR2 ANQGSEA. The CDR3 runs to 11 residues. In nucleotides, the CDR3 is TGCAGCGTTGCATTCCAAGAGACCCAGTACTTC. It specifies CSVAFQETQYF.